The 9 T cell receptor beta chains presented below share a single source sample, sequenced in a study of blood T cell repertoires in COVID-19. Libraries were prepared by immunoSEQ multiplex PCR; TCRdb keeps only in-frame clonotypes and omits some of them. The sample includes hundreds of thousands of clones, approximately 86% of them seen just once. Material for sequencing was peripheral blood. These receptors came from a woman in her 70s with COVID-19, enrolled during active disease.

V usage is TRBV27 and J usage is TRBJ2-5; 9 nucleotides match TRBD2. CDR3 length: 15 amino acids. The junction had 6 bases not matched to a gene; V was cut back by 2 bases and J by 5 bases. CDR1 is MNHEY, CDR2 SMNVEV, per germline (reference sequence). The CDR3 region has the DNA TGTGCCAGCAGTTTAGTTCTAGCGGGGAAGGAGACCCAGTACTTC. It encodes CASSLVLAGKETQYF.

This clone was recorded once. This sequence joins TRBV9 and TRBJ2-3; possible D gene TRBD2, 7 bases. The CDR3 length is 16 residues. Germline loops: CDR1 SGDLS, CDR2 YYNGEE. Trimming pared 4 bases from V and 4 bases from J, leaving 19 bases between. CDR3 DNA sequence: TGTGCCAGCAGCCCGCGAGGGGGGGGAAGATCAGATACGCAGTATTTT. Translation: CASSPRGGGRSDTQYF.

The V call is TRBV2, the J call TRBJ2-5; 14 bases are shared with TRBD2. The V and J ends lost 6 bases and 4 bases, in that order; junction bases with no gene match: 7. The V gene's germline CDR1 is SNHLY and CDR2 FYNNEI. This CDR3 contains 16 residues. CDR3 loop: CASRHPGLAGVETQYF. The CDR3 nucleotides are TGTGCCAGCAGGCATCCGGGACTAGCGGGGGTAGAGACCCAGTACTTC. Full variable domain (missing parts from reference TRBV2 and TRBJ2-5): EPEVTQTPSHQVTQMGQEVILRCVPISNHLYFYWYRQILGQKVEFLVSFYNNEISEKSEIFDDQFSVERPDGSNFTLKIRSTKLEDSAMYFCASRHPGLAGVETQYFGPGTRLLVL.

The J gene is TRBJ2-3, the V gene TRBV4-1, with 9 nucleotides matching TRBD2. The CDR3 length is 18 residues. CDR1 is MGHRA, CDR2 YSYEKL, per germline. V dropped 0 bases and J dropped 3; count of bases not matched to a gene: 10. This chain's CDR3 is CASSQDRGLAGSTDTQYF. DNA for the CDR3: TGCGCCAGCAGCCAAGATCGTGGGCTAGCGGGGTCTACAGATACGCAGTATTTT.

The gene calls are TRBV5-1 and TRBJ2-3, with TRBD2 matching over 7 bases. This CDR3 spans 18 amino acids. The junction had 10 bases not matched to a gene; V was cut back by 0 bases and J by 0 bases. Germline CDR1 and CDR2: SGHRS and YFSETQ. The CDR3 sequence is CASSLAVGGGLSTDTQYF. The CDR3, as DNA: TGCGCCAGCAGCTTGGCCGTCGGCGGGGGACTTAGCACAGATACGCAGTATTTT.

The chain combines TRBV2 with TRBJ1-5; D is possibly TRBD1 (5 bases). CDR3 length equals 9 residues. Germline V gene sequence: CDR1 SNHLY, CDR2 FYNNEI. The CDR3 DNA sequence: TGTGCGGACGGGGAGGGGCAGCATTTT. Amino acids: CADGEGQHF. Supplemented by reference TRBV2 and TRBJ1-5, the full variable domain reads EPEVTQTPSHQVTQMGQEVILRCVPISNHLYFYWYRQILGQKVEFLVSFYNNEISEKSEIFDDQFSVERPDGSNFTLKIRSTKLEDSAMYFCADGEGQHFGDGTRLSIL.

As DNA, the CDR3 is TGTGCCATCGGGGGGGCCTACGAGCAGTACTTC. Amino acids: CAIGGAYEQYF. The rearrangement joins TRBV10-3 to TRBJ2-7, with TRBD2 identical over 7 bases. This CDR3 contains 11 residues. The germline V gene has CDR1 ENHRY and CDR2 SYGVKD. With 8 bases clipped from V and 2 bases from J, the junction kept 0 bases outside the gene matches.

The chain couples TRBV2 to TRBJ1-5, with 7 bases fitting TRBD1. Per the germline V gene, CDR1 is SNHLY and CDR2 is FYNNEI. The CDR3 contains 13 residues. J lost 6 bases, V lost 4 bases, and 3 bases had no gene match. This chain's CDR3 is CASSVRGTQPQHF. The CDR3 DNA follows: TGTGCCAGCAGTGTCAGGGGGACTCAGCCCCAGCATTTT.

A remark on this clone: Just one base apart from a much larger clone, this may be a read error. The CDR3 DNA sequence: TGTGCCAGCACTGGACAGGGAAATCAGCCCCAGCATTTT. It translates to CASTGQGNQPQHF. J is TRBJ1-5 and V is TRBV6-5; TRBD1 matches at 8 bases. The germline gives CDR1 MNHEY, CDR2 SVGAGI. The CDR3 consists of 13 residues. J was trimmed by 4 bases and V by 7 bases; bases with no gene match: 3.